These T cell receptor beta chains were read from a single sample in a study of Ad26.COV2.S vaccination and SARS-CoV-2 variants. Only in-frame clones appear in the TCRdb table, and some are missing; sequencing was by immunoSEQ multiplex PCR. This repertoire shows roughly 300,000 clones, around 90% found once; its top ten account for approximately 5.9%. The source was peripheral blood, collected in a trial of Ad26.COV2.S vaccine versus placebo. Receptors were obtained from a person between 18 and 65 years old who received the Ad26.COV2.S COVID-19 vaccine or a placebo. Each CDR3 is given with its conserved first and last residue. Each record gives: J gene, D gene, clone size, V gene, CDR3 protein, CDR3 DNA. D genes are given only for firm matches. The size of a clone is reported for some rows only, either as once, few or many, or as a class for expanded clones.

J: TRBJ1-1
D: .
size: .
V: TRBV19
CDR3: CASSDGWVNTEAFF
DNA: TGTGCCAGTAGTGATGGATGGGTTAACACTGAAGCTTTCTTT

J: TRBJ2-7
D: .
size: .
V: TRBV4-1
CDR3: CASSQGVFRDPEQYF
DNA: TGCGCCAGCAGCCAAGGGGTGTTCAGGGATCCCGAGCAGTACTTC

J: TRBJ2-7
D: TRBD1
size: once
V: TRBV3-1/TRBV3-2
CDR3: CASSQEGTGVSEQYF
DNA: TGTGCCAGCAGCCAAGAGGGGACAGGGGTAAGCGAGCAGTACTTC

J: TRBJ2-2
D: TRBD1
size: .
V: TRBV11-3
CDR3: CASSLVAGAGGTGELFF
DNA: TGTGCCAGCAGCTTAGTCGCCGGGGCAGGGGGTACCGGGGAGCTGTTTTTT

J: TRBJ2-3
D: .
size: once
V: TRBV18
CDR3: CASSPPGTDTQYF
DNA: TGTGCCAGCTCACCACCGGGGACAGATACGCAGTATTTT

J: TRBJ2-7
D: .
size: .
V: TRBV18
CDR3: CASFDTNDYEQYF
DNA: TGTGCCAGCTTTGACACCAATGACTACGAGCAGTACTTC

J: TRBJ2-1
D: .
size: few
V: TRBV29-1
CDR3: CSVVTVADEQFF
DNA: TGCAGCGTTGTAACGGTCGCCGATGAGCAGTTCTTC

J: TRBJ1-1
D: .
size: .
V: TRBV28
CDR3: CASSSRHTEAFF
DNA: TGTGCCAGCAGTTCCCGCCACACTGAAGCTTTCTTT

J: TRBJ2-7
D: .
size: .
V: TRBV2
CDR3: CASSGVSRGEQYF
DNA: TGTGCCAGCAGCGGGGTTTCAAGAGGGGAGCAGTACTTC

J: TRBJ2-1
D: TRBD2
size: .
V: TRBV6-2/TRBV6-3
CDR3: CASSPLGGNSYNEQFF
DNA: TGTGCCAGCAGCCCCCTCGGGGGGAACTCCTACAATGAGCAGTTCTTC

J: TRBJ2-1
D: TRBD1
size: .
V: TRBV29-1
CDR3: CSVKGQGLNAQFF
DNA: TGCAGCGTAAAAGGACAGGGACTCAATGCGCAGTTCTTC

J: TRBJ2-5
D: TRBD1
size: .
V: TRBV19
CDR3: CASSPDRARGSRETQYF
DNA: TGTGCCAGTAGCCCGGACAGGGCCCGAGGATCGAGAGAGACCCAGTACTTC

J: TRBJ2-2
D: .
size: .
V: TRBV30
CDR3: CAWSSGAELFF
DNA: TGTGCCTGGAGTTCGGGAGCCGAGCTGTTTTTT

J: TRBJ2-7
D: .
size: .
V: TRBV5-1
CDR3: CASSLFQGQSSYEQYF
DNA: TGCGCCAGCAGCTTGTTTCAGGGCCAAAGCTCCTACGAGCAGTACTTC

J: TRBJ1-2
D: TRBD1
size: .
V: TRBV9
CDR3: CASSGQGDYGYTF
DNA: TGTGCCAGCAGCGGACAGGGAGACTATGGCTACACCTTC

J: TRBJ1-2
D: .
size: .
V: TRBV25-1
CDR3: CASSDLTKGSYGYTF
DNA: TGTGCCAGCAGTGACCTCACCAAAGGCAGTTATGGCTACACCTTC

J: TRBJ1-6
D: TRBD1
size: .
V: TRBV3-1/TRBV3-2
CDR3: CASSQDRGNSPLHF
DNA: TGTGCCAGCAGCCAGGACAGGGGAAACTCACCCCTCCACTTT

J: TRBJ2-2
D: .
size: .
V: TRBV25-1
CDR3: CASSETLGYAGELFF
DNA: TGTGCCAGCAGTGAAACCCTAGGCTACGCCGGGGAGCTGTTTTTT

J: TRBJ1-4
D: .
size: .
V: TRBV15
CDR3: CATSRGVSGRSIEKLFF
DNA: TGTGCCACCAGCAGAGGTGTGTCCGGGAGGAGTATTGAAAAACTGTTTTTT

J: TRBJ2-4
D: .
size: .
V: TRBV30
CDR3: CAWSDGASVIQYF
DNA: TGTGCCTGGAGTGATGGGGCCTCGGTCATTCAGTACTTC

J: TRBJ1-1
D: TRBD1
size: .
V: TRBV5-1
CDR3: CASGTGTLNTEAFF
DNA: TGCGCCAGCGGGACAGGTACACTGAACACTGAAGCTTTCTTT